This record concerns one TCR beta chain sequence. There is no known antigen for this receptor. Base-call qualities are not available, and no considerably larger clone is one nucleotide away. The sample is drawn from a study of T cells after posttransplantation cyclophosphamide (dated by TCRdb to between 2015 and 2016). In terms of the full investigation: Using TRB sequencing, the study followed how the T cell repertoire rebuilt after myeloablative bone marrow transplantation with posttransplantation cyclophosphamide given as GVHD prophylaxis. Antigen receptor sequencing covered samples from 35 to 40 PTCy-treated patients and 15 to 20 of their related bone marrow donors. Blood from all 35 or so PTCy patients who had 1-year posttransplant specimens underwent TRB sequencing. In 3 patients, TRB sequencing was also performed on up to about 3 more blood samples taken 2 to 5.2 years after transplant, and in several patients, pretransplant blood was also TRB-sequenced. Because TRA and TRB clonality correlated tightly in ten or so samples, later TCR analyses were limited to TRB. Public TRB sequences were checked against a database of over 3,000 sequences associated with responses to pathogens, tumor antigens, self-antigens and alloantigens. General conclusions and limits of the study: Across about 49 patients, TRB clonality was highly associated with recipient CMV seropositivity and CMV reactivation, and PTCy diversity was similar to diversity in CNI/methotrexate controls. Donor-recipient similarity was low at 1-2 months but increased during the first year, and donor CD8+ memory clones often dominated later blood repertoires. The TRB repertoires of T cells infiltrating skin or the GI tract showed only limited overlap with the TRB repertoires found in blood.

CDR1 and CDR2 are drawn from the germline V gene (reference sequence): SEHNR, FQNEAQ. The CDR3 starts with the cysteine, ends with the phenylalanine, and has 15 residues. The read is trimmed to its CDR3 DNA, 45 bases read in frame from base 1. V ends up 8 bases short and J 3 bases short, with an unmatched junction base count of 13. The treatment or condition label for this specimen denotes: high-dose cyclophosphamide on days +3 and +4 as single-agent GVHD prophylaxis. For conditioning, the PTCy patients got busulfan and fludarabine, then a related or unrelated marrow graft, followed by cyclophosphamide on days +3 and +4. The PTCy-treated patients were enrolled in a prospective multi-institutional clinical trial. Peripheral blood and bone marrow mononuclear cells were isolated by Ficoll-Hypaque density centrifugation and were cryopreserved. CD4+ and CD8+ T cells, including naive and memory subsets, were sorted by FACS on a FACSAria II.

TRB sequencing was run on genomic DNA with either the immunoSEQ assay at survey resolution or the hsTCRB kit. In the authors' own workflow: The immunoSEQ software was used for initial read processing, and the LymphoSeq R package was used for repertoire analyses. Clonality was computed as 1 minus normalized Shannon entropy, and a Gini coefficient was also calculated for each TRB dataset. Phenotypes of unsorted samples were inferred by mapping TRB sequences from sorted subsets of the recipient or donor onto unsorted samples of the same recipient. The source is immuneACCESS, and TCRdb retained only in-frame sequences with V and J called. Part of the clones is not carried over; for the studies checked, unresolved V genes explain less than half of this, and the remainder is unexplained. V, J and clone size were drawn from that table, and D and trimming were deduced from the DNA. For this sample there are about 3,800 clones; around 63% appear just once. Approximately 44% of the sample rests with the top ten.

The clonotype originates from a female patient between 40 and 55 years old who received an allogeneic stem cell transplant from a related donor, was CMV-positive, and had no GVHD. After a transplant, the graft donor may have provided part of the T cells. Recombination joined TRBV7-9 with TRBJ2-7, with TRBD1 matching 7 junction bases. The specimen comprised CD8+ T cells sorted from PBMCs, sampled about 1,000 days after allogeneic stem cell transplant with posttransplant cyclophosphamide. CDR3 sequence: CASLASPGQFYEQYF. In nucleotides, the sequence is TGTGCCAGCCTCGCCAGCCCGGGACAGTTCTACGAGCAGTACTTC.